This section outlines one T cell receptor (beta chain) sequence together with its context. Method: immunoSEQ multiplex PCR; TCRdb's copy keeps in-frame clones and lacks some. The sample lists roughly 200,000 clones, roughly 80% occurring once. The data are from a study of blood T cell repertoires in COVID-19. About the study: Sources were T cells, B-cell-depleted T cells, or PBMCs; the material itself was cDNA or gDNA.

CDR3 length: 14 amino acids. Germline assignment: CDR1 SEHNR and CDR2 FQNEAQ (reference sequence). The V end lost 2 bases, the J end lost 2 bases, and 10 bases lay between the germline ends. The TCR comes from a human donor in a cohort sampled during active COVID-19. Sequenced: peripheral blood. This chain joins TRBV7-9 and TRBJ2-7; no reliable D call. Written as DNA, the CDR3 is TGTGCCAGCAGCTTATCTTGGCAGACCTACGAGCAGTACGTC. Its translation is CASSLSWQTYEQYV.